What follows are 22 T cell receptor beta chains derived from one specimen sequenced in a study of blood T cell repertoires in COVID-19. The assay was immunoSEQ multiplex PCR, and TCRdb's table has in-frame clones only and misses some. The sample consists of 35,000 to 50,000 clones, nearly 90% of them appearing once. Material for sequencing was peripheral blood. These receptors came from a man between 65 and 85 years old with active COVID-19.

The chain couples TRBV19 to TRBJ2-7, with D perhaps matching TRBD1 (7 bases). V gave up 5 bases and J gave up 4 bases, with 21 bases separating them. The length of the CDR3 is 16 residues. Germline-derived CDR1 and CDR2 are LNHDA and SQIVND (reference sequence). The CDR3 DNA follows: TGTGCCAGTAGTCCGAGACAGGGAAAAGGAGGGTACGAGCAGTACTTC. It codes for CASSPRQGKGGYEQYF.

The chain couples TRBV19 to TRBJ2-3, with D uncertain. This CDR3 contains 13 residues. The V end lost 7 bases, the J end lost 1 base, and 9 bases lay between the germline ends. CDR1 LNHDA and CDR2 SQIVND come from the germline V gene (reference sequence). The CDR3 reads CASTVVRTDTQYF. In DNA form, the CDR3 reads TGTGCCAGTACGGTGGTCCGCACAGATACGCAGTATTTT.

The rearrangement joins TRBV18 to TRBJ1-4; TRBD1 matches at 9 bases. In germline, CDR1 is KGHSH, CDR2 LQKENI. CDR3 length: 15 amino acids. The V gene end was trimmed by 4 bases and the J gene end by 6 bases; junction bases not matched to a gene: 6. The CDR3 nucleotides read TGTGCCAGCTCACGGGGACAGGGTGTGGATGAAAAACTGTTTTTT. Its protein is CASSRGQGVDEKLFF.

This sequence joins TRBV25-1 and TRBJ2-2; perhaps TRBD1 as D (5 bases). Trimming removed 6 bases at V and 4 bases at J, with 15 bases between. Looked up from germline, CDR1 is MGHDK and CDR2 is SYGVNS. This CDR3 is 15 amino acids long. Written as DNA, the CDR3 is TGTGCCAGCAGACCTCAGGGATCAAGCACCGGGGAGCTGTTTTTT. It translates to CASRPQGSSTGELFF.

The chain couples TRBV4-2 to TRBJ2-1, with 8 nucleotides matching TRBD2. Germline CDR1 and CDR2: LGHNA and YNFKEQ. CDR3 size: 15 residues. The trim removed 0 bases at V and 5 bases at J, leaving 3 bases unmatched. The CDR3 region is CASSQEGLVHNEQFF. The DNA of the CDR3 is TGTGCCAGCAGCCAAGAGGGACTAGTGCACAATGAGCAGTTCTTC.

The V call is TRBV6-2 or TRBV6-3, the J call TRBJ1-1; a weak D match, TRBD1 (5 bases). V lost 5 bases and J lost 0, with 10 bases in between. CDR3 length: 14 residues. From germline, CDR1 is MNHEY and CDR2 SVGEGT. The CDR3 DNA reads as TGTGCCAGCAGTCCCCCAGGGATGAACACTGAAGCTTTCTTT. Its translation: CASSPPGMNTEAFF.

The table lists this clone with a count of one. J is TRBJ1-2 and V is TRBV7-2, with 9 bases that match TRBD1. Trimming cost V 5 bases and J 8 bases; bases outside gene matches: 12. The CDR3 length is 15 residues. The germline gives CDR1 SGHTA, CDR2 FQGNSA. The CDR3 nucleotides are TGTGCCAGCAGCACAGACACACAGGGGGCAGGGGGCTACACCTTC. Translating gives CASSTDTQGAGGYTF.

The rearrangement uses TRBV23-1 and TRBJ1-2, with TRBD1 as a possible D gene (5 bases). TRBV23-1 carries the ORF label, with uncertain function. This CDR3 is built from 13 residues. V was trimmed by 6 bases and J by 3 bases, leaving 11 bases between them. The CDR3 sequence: CASSRGRDYGYTF. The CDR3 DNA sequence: TGCGCCAGCAGCCGGGGGAGGGACTATGGCTACACCTTC.

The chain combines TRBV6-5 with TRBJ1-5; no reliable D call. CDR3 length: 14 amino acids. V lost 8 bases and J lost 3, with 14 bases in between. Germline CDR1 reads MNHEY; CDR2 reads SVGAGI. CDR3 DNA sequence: TGTGCCAGCGTCCACGGGAGTGACAATCAGCCCCAGCATTTT. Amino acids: CASVHGSDNQPQHF.

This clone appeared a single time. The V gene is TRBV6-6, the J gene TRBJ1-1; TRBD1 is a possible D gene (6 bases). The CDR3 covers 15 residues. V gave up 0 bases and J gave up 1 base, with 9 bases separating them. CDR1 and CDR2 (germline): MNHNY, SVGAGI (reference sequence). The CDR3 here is CASSYSQGRNTEAFF. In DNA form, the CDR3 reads TGTGCCAGCAGTTACTCGCAGGGGCGGAACACTGAAGCTTTCTTT.

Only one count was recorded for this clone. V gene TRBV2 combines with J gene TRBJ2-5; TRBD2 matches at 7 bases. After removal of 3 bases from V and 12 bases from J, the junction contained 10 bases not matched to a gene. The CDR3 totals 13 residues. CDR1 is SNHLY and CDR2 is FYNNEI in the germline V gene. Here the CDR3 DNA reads TGTGCCAGCAGTGAGACCCCAGCGGGGATGGAGTACTTC. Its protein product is CASSETPAGMEYF.

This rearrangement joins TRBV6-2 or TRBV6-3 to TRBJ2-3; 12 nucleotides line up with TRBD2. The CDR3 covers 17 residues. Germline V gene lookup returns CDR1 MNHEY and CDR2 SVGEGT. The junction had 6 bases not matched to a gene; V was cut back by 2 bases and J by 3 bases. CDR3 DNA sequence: TGTGCCAGCAGTTACGGACTAGCGGGGATGGGGACAGATACGCAGTATTTT. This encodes CASSYGLAGMGTDTQYF.

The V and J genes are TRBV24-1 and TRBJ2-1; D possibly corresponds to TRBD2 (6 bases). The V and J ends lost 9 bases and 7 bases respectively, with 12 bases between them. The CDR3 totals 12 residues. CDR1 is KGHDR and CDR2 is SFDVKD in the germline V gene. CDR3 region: CATGGGRNEQFF. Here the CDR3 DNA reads TGTGCCACCGGCGGAGGGAGGAATGAGCAGTTCTTC.

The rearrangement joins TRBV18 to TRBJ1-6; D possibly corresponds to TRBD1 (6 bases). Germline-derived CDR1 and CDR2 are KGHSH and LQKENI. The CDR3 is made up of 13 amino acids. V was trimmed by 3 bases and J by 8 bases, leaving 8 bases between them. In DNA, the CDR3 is TGTGCCAGCTCACCTCGGACAGATTCACCCCTCCACTTT. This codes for CASSPRTDSPLHF.

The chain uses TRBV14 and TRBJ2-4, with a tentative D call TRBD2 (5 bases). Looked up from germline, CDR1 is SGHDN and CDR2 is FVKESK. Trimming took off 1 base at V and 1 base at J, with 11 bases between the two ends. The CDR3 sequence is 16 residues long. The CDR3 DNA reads TGTGCCAGCAGCCAAGGTGCGGGTTGGGCCAAAAACATTCAGTACTTC. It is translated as CASSQGAGWAKNIQYF.

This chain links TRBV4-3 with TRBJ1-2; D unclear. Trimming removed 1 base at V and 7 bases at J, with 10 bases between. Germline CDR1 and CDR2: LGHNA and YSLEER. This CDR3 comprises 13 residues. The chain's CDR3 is CASSQVGGLGYTF. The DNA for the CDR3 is TGCGCCAGCAGCCAAGTGGGAGGGCTTGGCTACACCTTC.

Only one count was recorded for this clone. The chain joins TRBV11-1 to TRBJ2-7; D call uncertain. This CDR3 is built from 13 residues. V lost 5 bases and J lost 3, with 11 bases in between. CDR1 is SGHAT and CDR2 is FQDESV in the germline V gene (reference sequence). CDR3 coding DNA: TGTGCCAGCAGCCACCGGGTGGACTACGAGCAGTACTTC. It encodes CASSHRVDYEQYF.

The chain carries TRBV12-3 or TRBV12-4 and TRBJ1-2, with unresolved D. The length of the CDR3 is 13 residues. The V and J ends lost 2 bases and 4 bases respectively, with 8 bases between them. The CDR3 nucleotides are TGTGCCAGCAGTTTACGGGGTGGCTATGGCTACACCTTC. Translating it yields CASSLRGGYGYTF.

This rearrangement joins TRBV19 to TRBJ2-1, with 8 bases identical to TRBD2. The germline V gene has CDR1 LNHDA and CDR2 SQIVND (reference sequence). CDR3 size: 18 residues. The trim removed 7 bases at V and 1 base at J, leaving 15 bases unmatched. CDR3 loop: CASNPSGRRWGSYNEQFF. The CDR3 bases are TGTGCCAGTAATCCTAGCGGGCGACGTTGGGGGTCCTACAATGAGCAGTTCTTC.

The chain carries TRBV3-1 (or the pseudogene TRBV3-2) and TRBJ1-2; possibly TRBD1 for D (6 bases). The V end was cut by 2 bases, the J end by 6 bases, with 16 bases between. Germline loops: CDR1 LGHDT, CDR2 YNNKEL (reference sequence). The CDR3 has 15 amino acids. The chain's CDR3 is CASSQTTTGFNGYTF. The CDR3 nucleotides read TGTGCCAGCAGCCAAACTACTACAGGGTTCAATGGCTACACCTTC.

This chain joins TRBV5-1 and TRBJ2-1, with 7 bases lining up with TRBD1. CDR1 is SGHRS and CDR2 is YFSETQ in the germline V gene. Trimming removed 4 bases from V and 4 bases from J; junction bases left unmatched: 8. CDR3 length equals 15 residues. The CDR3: CASSRTGTEYNEQFF. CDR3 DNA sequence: TGCGCCAGCAGCCGGACCGGGACAGAATACAATGAGCAGTTCTTC.

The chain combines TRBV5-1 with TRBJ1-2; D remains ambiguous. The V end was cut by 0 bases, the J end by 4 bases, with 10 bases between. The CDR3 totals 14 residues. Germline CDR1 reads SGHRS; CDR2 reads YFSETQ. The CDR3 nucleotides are TGCGCCAGCAGCTTGGTGGGGAGAGGCTATGGCTACACCTTC. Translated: CASSLVGRGYGYTF.